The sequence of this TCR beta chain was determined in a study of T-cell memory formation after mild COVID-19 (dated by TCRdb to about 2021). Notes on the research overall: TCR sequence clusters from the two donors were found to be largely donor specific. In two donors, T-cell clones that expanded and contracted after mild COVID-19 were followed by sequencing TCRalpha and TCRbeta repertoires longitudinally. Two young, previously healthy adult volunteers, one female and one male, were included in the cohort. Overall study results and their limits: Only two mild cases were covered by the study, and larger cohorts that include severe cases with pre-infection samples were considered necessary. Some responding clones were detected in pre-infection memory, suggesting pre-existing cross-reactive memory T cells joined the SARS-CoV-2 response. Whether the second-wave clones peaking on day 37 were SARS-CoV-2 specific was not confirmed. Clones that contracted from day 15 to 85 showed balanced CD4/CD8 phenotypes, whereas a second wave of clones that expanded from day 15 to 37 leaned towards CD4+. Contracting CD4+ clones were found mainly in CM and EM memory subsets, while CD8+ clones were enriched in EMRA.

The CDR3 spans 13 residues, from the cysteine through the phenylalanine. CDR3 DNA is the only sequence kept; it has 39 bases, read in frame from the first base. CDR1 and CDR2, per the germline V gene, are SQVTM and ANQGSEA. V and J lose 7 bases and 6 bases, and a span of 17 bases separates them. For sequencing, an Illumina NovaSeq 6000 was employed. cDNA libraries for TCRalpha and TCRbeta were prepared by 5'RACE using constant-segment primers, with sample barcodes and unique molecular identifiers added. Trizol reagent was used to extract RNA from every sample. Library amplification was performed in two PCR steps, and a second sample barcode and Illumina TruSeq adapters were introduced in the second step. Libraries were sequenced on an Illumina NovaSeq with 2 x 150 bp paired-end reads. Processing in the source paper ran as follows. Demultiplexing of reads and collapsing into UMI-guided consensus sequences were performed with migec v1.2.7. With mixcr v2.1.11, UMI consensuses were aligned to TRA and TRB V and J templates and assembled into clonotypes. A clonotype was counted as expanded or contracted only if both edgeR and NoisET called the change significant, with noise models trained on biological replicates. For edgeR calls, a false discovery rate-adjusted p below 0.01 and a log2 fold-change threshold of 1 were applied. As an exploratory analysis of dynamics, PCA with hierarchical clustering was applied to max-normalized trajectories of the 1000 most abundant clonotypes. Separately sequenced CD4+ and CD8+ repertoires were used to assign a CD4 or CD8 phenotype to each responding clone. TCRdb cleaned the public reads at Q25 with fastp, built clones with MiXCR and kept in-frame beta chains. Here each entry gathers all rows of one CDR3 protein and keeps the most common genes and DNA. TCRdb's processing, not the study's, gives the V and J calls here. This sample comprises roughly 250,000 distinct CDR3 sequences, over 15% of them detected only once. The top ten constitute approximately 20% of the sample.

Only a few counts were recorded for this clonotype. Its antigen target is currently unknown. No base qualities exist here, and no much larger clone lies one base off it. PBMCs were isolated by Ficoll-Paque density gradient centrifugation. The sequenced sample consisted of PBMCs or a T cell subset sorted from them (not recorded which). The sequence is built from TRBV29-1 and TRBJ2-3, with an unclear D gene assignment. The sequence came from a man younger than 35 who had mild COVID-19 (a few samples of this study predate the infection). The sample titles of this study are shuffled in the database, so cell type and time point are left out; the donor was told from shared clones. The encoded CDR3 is CSDLRGLGDTQYF. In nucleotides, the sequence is TGCAGCGACCTCCGAGGCCTGGGGGATACGCAGTATTTT.